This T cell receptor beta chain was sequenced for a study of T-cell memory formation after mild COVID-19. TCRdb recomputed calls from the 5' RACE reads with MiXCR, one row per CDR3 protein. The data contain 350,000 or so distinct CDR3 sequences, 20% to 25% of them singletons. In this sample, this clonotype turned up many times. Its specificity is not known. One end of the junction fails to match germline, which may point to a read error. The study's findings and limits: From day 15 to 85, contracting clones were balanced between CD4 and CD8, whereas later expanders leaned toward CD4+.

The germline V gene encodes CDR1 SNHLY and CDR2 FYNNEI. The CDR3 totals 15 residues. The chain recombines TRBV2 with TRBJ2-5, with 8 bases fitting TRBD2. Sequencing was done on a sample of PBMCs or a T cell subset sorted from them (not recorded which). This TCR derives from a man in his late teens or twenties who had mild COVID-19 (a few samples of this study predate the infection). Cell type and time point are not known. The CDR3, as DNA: TGTGCCAGCACTGAACAGGCGGGGGGAGTCGAGACCCAGTACTTC. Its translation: CASTEQAGGVETQYF.